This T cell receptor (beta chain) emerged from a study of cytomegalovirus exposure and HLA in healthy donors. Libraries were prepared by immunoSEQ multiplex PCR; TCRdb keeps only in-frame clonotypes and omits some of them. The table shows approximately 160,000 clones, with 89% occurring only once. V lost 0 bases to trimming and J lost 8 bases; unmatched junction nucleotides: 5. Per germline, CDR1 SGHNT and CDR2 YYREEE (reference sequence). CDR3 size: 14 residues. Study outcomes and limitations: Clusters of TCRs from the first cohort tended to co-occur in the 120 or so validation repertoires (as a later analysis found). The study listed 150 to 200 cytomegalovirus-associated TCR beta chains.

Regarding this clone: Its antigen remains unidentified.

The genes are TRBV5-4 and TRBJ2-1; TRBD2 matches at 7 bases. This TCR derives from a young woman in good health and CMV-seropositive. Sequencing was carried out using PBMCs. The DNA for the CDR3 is TGTGCCAGCAGCTTGGTGAGCGGGATCGATGAGCAGTTCTTC. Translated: CASSLVSGIDEQFF.